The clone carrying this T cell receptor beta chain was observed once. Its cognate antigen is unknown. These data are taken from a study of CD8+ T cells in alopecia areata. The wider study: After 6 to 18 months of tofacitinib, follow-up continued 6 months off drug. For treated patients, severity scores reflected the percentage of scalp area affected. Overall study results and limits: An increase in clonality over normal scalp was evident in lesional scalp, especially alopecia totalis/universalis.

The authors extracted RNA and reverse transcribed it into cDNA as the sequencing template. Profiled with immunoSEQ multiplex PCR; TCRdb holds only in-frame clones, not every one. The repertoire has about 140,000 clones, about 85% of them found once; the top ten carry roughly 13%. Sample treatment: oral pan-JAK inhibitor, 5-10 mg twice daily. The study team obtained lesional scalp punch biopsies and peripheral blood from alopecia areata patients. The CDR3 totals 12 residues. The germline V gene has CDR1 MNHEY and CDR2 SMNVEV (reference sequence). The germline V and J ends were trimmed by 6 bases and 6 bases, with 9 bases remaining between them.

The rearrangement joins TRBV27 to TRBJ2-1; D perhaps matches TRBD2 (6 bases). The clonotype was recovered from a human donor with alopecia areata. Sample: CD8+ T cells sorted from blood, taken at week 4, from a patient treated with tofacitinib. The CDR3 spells CASSRGFNEQFF. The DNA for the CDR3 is TGTGCCAGCAGCCGGGGGTTCAATGAGCAGTTCTTC.